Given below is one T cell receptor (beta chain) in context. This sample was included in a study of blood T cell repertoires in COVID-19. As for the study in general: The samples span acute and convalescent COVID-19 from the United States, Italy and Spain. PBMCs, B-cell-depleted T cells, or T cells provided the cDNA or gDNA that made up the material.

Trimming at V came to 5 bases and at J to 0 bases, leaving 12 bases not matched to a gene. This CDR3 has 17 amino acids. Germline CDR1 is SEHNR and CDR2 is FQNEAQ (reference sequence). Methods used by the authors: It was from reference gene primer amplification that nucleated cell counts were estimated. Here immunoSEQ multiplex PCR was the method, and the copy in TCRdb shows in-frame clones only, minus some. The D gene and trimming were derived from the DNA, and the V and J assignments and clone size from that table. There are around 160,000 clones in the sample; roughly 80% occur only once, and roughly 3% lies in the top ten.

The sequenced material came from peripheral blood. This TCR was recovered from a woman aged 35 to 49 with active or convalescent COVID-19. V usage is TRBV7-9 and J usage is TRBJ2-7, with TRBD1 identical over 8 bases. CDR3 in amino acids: CASSLWMGTGGSYEQYF. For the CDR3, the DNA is TGTGCCAGCAGCCTGTGGATGGGAACAGGGGGCTCCTACGAGCAGTACTTC.